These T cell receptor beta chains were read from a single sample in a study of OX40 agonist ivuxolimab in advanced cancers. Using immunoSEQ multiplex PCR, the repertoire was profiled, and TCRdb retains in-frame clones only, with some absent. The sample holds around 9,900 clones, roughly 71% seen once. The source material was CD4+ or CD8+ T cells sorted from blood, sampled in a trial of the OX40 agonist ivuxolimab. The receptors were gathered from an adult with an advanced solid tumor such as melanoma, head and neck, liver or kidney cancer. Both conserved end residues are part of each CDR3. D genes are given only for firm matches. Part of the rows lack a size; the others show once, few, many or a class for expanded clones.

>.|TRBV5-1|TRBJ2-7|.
TGCGCCAGCAGCCAACTAGCAATCCTACCCTACGAGCAGTACTTC
CASSQLAILPYEQYF
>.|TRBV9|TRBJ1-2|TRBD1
TGTGCCAGCAGCGGAGGGACAGGGGGCGACTATGGCTACACCTTC
CASSGGTGGDYGYTF
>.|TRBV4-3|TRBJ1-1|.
TGCGCCAGCAGCCAAGATCGGGCAGGGGTTAACACTGAAGCTTTCTTT
CASSQDRAGVNTEAFF
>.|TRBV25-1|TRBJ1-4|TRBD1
TGTGCCAGCAGTGAAAACACAGGGGGCTACGCTAATGAAAAACTGTTTTTT
CASSENTGGYANEKLFF
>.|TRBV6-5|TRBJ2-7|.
TGTGCCAGCAGTGGCGACAGGACCTTCTCCTACGAGCAGTACTTC
CASSGDRTFSYEQYF
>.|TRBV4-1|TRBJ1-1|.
TGCGCCAGCAGCCAAGATGACAGACTTGAAGCTTTCTTT
CASSQDDRLEAFF
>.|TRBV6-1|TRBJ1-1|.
TGTGCCAGCAGCGCTACAGAGAACACTGAAGCTTTCTTT
CASSATENTEAFF
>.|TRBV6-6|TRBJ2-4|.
TGTGCGGCCGGGACCCCTATTGACATTCAGTACTTC
CAAGTPIDIQYF
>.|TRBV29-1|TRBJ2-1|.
TGCAGCGTTGAAGACAGGGTTAATGGGCAGTTCTTC
CSVEDRVNGQFF
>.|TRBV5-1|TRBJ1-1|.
TGCGCCAGCAGACCTGGCCAGGGGACACCTGAAGCTTTCTTT
CASRPGQGTPEAFF
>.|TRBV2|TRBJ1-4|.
TGTGCCAGCCGCAAATCCGCAACTAATGAAAAACTGTTTTTT
CASRKSATNEKLFF
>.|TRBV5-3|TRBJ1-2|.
TGTGCCAGCAGCCAAGAGGAAGGGGCTCTCTATGGCTACACCTTC
CASSQEEGALYGYTF
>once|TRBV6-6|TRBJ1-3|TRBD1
TGTGCCAGCAGTTACTTTACAGGGGTTGAAAACACCATATATTTT
CASSYFTGVENTIYF